This T cell receptor (beta chain) was retrieved from a study of control samples from healthy donors and cancer patients. Sequencing used immunoSEQ multiplex PCR; TCRdb keeps in-frame clones, though not all of them. Of 100,000 to 150,000 clones in the sample, about 90% were seen once. This clone is a singleton in its sample. CDR1 and CDR2 from the germline V gene are SQVTM and ANQGSEA. V dropped 7 bases and J dropped 4 bases, with 17 bases sitting between them. The CDR3 covers 14 residues. Sequencing was performed on blood. The clonotype comes from a woman aged 45 to 65 in good health. The rearrangement uses TRBV29-1 and TRBJ1-3, with D perhaps TRBD1 (6 bases). CDR3: CSASTGLEGNTIYF. CDR3 nucleotide sequence: TGCAGCGCGTCTACAGGGTTGGAGGGAAACACCATATATTTT.